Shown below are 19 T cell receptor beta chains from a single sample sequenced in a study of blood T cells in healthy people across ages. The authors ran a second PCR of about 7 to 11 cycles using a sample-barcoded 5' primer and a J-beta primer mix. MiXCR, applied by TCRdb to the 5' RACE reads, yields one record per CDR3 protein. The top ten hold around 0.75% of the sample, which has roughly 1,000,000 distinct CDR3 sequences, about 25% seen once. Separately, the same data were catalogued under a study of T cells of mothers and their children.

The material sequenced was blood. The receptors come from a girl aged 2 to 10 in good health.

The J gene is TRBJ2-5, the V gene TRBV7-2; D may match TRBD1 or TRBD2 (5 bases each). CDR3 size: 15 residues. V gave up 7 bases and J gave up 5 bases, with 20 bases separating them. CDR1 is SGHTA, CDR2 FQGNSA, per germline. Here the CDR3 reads CASTNNRNWGETQYF. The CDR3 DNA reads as TGTGCCAGCACCAACAACCGTAATTGGGGGGAGACCCAGTACTTC. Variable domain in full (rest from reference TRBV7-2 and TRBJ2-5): GAGVSQSPSNKVTEKGKDVELRCDPISGHTALYWYRQSLGQGLEFLIYFQGNSAPDKSGLPSDRFSAERTGGSVSTLTIQRTQQEDSAVYLCASTNNRNWGETQYFGPGTRLLVL.

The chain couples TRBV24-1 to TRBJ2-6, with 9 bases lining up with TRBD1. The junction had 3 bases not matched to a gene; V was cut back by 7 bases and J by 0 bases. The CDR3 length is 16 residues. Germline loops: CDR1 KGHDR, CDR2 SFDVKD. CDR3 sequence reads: CATRGQGSSGANVLTF. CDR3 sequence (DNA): TGTGCCACCAGGGGACAGGGAAGCTCTGGGGCCAACGTCCTGACTTTC.

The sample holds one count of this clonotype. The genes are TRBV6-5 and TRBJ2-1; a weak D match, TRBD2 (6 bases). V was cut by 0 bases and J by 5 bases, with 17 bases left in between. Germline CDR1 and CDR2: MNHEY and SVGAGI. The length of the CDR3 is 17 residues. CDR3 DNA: TGTGCCAGCAGTTACTCTTCTTACACGGGAGCGGACAATGAGCAGTTCTTC. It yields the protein CASSYSSYTGADNEQFF.

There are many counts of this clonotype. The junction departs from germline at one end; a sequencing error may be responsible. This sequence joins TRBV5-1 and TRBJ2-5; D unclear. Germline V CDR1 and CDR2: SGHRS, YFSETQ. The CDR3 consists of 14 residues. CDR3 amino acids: CASSLGRNQETQYF. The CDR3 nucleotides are TGTGCCAGCAGCCTCGGACGGAACCAAGAGACCCAGTACTTC.

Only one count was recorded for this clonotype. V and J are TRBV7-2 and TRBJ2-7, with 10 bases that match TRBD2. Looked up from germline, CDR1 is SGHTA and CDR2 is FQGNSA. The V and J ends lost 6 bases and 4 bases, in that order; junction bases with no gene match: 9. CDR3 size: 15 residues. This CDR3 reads CASRYLAGVVYEQYF. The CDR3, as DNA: TGTGCCAGCAGATATCTAGCGGGAGTCGTATACGAGCAGTACTTC. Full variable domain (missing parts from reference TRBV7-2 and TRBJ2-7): GAGVSQSPSNKVTEKGKDVELRCDPISGHTALYWYRQSLGQGLEFLIYFQGNSAPDKSGLPSDRFSAERTGGSVSTLTIQRTQQEDSAVYLCASRYLAGVVYEQYFGPGTRLTVT.

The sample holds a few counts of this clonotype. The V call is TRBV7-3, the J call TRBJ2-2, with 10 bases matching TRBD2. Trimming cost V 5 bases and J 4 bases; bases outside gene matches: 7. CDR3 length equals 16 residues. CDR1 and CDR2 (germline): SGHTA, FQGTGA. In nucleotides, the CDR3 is TGTGCCAGCAGCCACCTAGCGGGAGCCCCCACCGGGGAGCTGTTTTTT. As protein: CASSHLAGAPTGELFF.

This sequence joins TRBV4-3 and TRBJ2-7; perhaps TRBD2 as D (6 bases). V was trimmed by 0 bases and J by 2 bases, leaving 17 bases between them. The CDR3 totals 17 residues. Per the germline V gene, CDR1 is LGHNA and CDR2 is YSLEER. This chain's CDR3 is CASSQDYSGVATYEQYF. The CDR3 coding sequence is TGCGCCAGCAGCCAAGATTACTCGGGAGTCGCAACCTACGAGCAGTACTTC.

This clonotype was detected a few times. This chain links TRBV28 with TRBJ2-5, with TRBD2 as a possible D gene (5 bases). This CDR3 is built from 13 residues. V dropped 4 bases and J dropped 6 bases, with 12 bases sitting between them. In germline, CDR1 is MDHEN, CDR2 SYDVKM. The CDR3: CASSSRVTKTQYF. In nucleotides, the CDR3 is TGTGCCAGCAGTTCGAGGGTCACGAAGACCCAGTACTTC.

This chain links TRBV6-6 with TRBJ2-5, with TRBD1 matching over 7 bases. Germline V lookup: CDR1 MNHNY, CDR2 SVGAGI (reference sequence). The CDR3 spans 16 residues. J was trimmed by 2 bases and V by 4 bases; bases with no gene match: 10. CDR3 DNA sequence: TGTGCCAGCAGTTCCACCGACAGGGAAGGGCAAGAGACCCAGTACTTC. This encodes CASSSTDREGQETQYF.

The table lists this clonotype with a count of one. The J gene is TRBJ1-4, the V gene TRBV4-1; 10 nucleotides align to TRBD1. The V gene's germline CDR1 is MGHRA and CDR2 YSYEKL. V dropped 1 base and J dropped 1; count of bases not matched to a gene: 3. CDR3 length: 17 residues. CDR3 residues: CASSQVGTGVTNEKLFF. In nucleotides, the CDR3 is TGCGCCAGCAGCCAAGTTGGGACAGGGGTAACTAATGAAAAACTGTTTTTT.

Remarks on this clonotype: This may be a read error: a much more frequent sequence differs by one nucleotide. The CDR3 sequence is CSADGLSWETQYF. The CDR3 DNA sequence: TGCAGTGCCGACGGCCTTAGCTGGGAGACCCAGTACTTC. J is TRBJ2-5 and V is TRBV20-1; D call uncertain. The ends were cut back, 6 bases at V and 5 bases at J, with 16 bases in the middle. Germline values: CDR1 DFQATT, CDR2 SNEGSKA (reference sequence). This CDR3 has 13 amino acids.

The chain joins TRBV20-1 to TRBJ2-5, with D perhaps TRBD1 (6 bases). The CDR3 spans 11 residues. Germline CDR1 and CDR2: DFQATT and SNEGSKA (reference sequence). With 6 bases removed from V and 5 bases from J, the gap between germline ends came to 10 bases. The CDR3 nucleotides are TGCAGTGCCAGGACAGATGAGACCCAGTACTTC. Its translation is CSARTDETQYF.

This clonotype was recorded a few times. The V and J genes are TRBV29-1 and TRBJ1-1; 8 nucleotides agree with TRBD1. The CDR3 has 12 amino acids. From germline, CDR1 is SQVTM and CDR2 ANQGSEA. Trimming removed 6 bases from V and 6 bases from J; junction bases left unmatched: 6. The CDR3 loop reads CSVTGDEAEAFF. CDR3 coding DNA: TGCAGCGTGACAGGGGATGAGGCTGAAGCTTTCTTT.

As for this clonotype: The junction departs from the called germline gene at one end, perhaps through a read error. In DNA, the CDR3 is TGTGCCAGCGGTTTCGGACGGGCCTATGGCTACACCTTC. It translates to CASGFGRAYGYTF. This chain joins TRBV12-3 or TRBV12-4 and TRBJ1-2; D ambiguous. The CDR3 contains 13 residues.

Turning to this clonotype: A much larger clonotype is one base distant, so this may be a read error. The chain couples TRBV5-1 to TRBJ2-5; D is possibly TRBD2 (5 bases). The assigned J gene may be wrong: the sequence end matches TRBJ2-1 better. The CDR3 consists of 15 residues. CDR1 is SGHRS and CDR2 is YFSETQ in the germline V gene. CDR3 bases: TGCGCCAGCAGCCCGGCAGCGGAGACATTCAATGAGCAGTTCTTC. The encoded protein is CASSPAAETFNEQFF.

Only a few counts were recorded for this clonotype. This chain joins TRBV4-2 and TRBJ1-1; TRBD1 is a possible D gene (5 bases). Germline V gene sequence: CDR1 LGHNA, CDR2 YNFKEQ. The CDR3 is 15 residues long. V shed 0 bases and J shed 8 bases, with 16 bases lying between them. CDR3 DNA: TGTGCCAGCAGCCAAGATGCAGGGTGGGCCTCGGAAGCTTTCTTT. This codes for CASSQDAGWASEAFF.

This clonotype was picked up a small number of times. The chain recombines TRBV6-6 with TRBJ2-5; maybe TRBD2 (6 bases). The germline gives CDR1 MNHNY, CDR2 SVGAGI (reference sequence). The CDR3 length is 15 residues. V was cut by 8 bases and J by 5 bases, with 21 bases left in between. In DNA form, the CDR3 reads TGTGCCAGCTTATACTGGCGGGACGGTAGGGAGACCCAGTACTTC. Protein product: CASLYWRDGRETQYF.

The CDR3 DNA reads as TGTGCCAGCAACCTTGGGACTAGCGGGACGTACCAAGAGACCCAGTACTTC. Protein product: CASNLGTSGTYQETQYF. J is TRBJ2-5 and V is TRBV11-2; 13 positions agree with TRBD2. The J segment lost 0 bases and the V segment lost 7 bases, leaving 8 bases of the junction unmatched. This CDR3 spans 17 amino acids. Germline V gene sequence: CDR1 SGHAT, CDR2 FQNNGV.

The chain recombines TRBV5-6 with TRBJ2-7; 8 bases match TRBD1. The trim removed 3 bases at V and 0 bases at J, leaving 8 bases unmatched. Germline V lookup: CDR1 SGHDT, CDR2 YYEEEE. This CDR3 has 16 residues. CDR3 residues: CASSSTGDTYSYEQYF. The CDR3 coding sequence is TGTGCCAGCAGCTCGACAGGGGATACGTACTCCTACGAGCAGTACTTC.